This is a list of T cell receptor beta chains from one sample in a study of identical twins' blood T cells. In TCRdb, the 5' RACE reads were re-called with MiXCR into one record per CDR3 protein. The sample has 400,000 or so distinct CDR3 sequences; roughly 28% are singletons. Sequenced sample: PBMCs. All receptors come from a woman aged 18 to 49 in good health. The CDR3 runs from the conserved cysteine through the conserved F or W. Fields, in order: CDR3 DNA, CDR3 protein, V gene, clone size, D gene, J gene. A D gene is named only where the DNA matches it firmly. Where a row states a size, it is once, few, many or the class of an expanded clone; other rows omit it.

TGTGCCAGTAGTCCGTGGGGTCAGCCCCAGCATTTT | CASSPWGQPQHF | TRBV19 | NA | NA | TRBJ1-5
TGTGCCAGCAGCCCGTTGACGGTTCGGGACACTGAAGCTTTCTTT | CASSPLTVRDTEAFF | TRBV7-8 | few | NA | TRBJ1-1
TGCGCCAGCAGCACCGGACAGAAAACTAGCACAGATACGCAGTATTTT | CASSTGQKTSTDTQYF | TRBV5-1 | few | NA | TRBJ2-3
TGCAGCGGTACTACACCCCCTAGGTCGGATGAGCAGTTCTTC | CSGTTPPRSDEQFF | TRBV29-1 | few | NA | TRBJ2-1
TGCAGCGGGACTCGAGAGACCCAGTACTTC | CSGTRETQYF | TRBV29-1 | NA | NA | TRBJ2-5
TGCAGTGCTGGACTAGCGGGAGGAGAGACCCAGTACTTC | CSAGLAGGETQYF | TRBV20-1 | few | TRBD2 | TRBJ2-5
TGTGCCAGCAGTTTAAGGATCATGGGCTACACCTTC | CASSLRIMGYTF | TRBV12-3/TRBV12-4 | NA | NA | TRBJ1-2
NA | CASSILGGVRYNEQFF | TRBV2 | NA | NA | TRBJ2-1
TGTGCCAGCAGGACCGGGACCCCCTCTGAAGCTTTCTTT | CASRTGTPSEAFF | TRBV2 | few | NA | TRBJ1-1
TGTGCCAGCAGCCAACTCCGGGCCAACGTCCTGACTTTC | CASSQLRANVLTF | TRBV3-1 | NA | NA | TRBJ2-6
TGTGCCAGCAGCCAAGAAGGGGGTGCGCCCCAGCATTTT | CASSQEGGAPQHF | TRBV3-1 | NA | NA | TRBJ1-5
TGCGCCAGCAGCTCCTACAGCGGGAGTTATTCCTACGAGCAGTACTTC | CASSSYSGSYSYEQYF | TRBV4-3 | NA | TRBD2 | TRBJ2-7
TGCAGTGCTAGCAGCGGGTTGGACTATGGCTACACCTTC | CSASSGLDYGYTF | TRBV20-1 | NA | NA | TRBJ1-2
TGCAGTGCTTTACTTATGAGCGAAAACATTCAGTACTTC | CSALLMSENIQYF | TRBV20-1 | few | NA | TRBJ2-4
TGCGCCAGCAGCCAAGATACCCGGGGCAGCCCCTATGGCTACACCTTC | CASSQDTRGSPYGYTF | TRBV4-3 | few | NA | TRBJ1-2
TGCAGCGTGAAGGACGGACATATGAACACTGAAGCTTTCTTT | CSVKDGHMNTEAFF | TRBV29-1 | few | NA | TRBJ1-1
TGCAGTGCACGACCGCGACTAGCGGGGCACGAGCAGTACTTC | CSARPRLAGHEQYF | TRBV20-1 | few | TRBD2 | TRBJ2-7
TGTGCCAGCAGTCCCCCCCTGGCCTACGAGCAGTACTTC | CASSPPLAYEQYF | TRBV6-2/TRBV6-3 | few | NA | TRBJ2-7
TGTGCCAGCAGCACAGGGGGCTTAGGCACTGAAGCTTTCTTT | CASSTGGLGTEAFF | TRBV9 | few | TRBD1 | TRBJ1-1
TGCAGCGTTGTTTGGCAGAACACTGAAGCTTTCTTT | CSVVWQNTEAFF | TRBV29-1 | few | NA | TRBJ1-1
TGTGCCAGCAGCGAGGGACAGGCCCTGAGCTCCTATAATTCACCCCTCCACTTT | CASSEGQALSSYNSPLHF | TRBV9 | few | TRBD1 | TRBJ1-6
TGTTCCAGCAGCCTCCGCGGAAACCTCTACAATGAGCAGTTCTTC | CSSSLRGNLYNEQFF | TRBV7-2 | NA | NA | TRBJ2-1